This TCR beta chain was found in a study of shared clonotypes between healthy human individuals. This CDR3 is built from 14 residues. Germline V CDR1 and CDR2: SGHTS, YDEGEE. Trimming pared 0 bases from V and 7 bases from J, leaving 13 bases between. Here immunoSEQ multiplex PCR was the method, and the copy in TCRdb shows in-frame clones only, minus some. Among about 1 million clones, 60% to 80% were seen once, and the ten largest hold approximately 1.5%. This sequence joins TRBV5-8 and TRBJ2-5; D remains ambiguous. This clonotype originated in a man between 18 and 29 years old in good health. Sequencing was carried out using memory CD4+ T cells sorted from blood. The subset is: CD45RA-negative fraction. CDR3 protein: CASSLGPDAGTQYF. CDR3 DNA sequence: TGTGCCAGCAGCTTGGGTCCGGATGCAGGGACCCAGTACTTC.